This TCR beta chain derives from a study of cytomegalovirus exposure and HLA in healthy donors. Study at large: The roughly 120 validation repertoires and the 666 first-cohort repertoires shared a platform, a later analysis reported.

This clone was counted a single time. The antigen is not known. The CDR3 runs 15 residues. Looked up from germline, CDR1 is MNHEY and CDR2 is SVGAGI. Trimming took 3 bases from V and 3 from J, leaving 9 bases between them. Notes on the study in general: The study flagged some 170 TCR beta chains as cytomegalovirus-associated.

Repertoires were generated with immunoSEQ multiplex PCR, while TCRdb's copy carries only in-frame clones and drops some. The data contain about 360,000 clones, roughly 88% of them singletons. This TCR was sampled from a woman under 30 in good health and CMV-seronegative. J is TRBJ2-6 and V is TRBV6-5; tentative D call: TRBD1 (6 bases). What was sequenced was PBMCs. The CDR3: CASSYNRDGANVLTF. The CDR3 DNA follows: TGTGCCAGCAGTTATAACAGGGATGGGGCCAACGTCCTGACTTTC.